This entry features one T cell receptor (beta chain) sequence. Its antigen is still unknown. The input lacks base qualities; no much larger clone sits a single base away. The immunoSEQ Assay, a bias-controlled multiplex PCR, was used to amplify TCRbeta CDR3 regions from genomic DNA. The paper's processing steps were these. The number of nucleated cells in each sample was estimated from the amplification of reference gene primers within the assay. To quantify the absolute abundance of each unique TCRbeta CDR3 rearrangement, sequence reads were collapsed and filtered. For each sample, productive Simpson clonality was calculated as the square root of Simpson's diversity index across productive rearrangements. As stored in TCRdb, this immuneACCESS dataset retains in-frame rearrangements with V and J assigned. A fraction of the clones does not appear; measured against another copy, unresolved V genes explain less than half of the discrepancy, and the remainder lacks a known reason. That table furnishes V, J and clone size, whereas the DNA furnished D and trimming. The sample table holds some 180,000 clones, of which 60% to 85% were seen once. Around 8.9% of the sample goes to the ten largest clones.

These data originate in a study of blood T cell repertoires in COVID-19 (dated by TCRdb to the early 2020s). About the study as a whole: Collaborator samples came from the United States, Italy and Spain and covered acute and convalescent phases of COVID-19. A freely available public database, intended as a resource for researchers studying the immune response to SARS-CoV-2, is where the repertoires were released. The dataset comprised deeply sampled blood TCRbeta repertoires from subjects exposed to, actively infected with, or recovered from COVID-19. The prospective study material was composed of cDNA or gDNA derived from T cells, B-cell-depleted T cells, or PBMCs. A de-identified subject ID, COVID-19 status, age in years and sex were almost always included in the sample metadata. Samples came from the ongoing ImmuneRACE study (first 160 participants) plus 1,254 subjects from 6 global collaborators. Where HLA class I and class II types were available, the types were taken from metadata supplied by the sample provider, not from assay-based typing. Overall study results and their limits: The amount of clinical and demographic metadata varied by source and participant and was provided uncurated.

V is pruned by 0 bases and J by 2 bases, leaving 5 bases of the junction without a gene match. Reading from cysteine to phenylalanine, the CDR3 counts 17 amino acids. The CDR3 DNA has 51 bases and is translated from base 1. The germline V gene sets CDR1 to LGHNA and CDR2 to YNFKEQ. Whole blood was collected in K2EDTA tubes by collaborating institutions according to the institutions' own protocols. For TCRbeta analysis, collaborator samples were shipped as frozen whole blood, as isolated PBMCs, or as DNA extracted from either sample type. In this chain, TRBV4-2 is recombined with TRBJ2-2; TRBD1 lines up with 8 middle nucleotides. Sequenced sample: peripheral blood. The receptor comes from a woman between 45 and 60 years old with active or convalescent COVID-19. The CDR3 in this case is CASSQDRAGGNTGELFF. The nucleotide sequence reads TGTGCCAGCAGCCAAGATCGGGCAGGGGGCAACACCGGGGAGCTGTTTTTT.